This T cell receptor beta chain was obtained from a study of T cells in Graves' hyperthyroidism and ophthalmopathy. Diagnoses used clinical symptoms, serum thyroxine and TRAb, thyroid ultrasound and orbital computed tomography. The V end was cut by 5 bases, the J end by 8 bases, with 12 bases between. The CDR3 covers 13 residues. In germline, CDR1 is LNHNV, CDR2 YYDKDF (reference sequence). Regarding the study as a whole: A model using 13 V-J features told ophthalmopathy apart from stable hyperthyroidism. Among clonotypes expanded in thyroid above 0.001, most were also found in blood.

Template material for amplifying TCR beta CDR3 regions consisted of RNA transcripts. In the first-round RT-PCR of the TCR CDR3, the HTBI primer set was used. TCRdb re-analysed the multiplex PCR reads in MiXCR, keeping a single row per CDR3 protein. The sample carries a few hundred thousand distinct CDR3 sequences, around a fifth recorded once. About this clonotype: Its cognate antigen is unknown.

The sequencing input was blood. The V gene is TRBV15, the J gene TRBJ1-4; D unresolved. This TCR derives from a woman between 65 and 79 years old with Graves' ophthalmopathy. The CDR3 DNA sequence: TGTGCCACCAGCTCAAGAATCGGAGAAAAACTGTTTTTT. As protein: CATSSRIGEKLFF.